A selection of T cell receptor beta chains follows, all from one sample in a study of blood T cell repertoires in COVID-19. The repertoire was sequenced with immunoSEQ multiplex PCR; TCRdb's copy has only in-frame clones and lacks some. This table holds approximately 77,000 clones, 86% found once. Sequences were obtained from peripheral blood. The origin of the receptors is a young man with acute or convalescent COVID-19. Each CDR3 is given with its conserved first and last residue. A D gene is named only where the DNA matches it firmly. Clone size appears in some rows only: once, few, many, or a class for an expanded clone.

clone_size,v_call,d_call,j_call,cdr3_nt,cdr3_aa
NA,TRBV27,NA,TRBJ2-5,TGTGCCAGCAGTCCGGGTCTCTCGGGGGAGACCCAGTACTTC,CASSPGLSGETQYF
NA,TRBV5-1,TRBD1,TRBJ2-1,TGCGCCAGCAGCTTCCGGGACAGGGGCACCAATGAGCAGTTCTTC,CASSFRDRGTNEQFF
NA,TRBV11-2,TRBD1,TRBJ2-1,TGTGCCAGCAGCTTAGGGGACAGGGGGCCATGGGATGAGCAGTTCTTC,CASSLGDRGPWDEQFF
NA,TRBV7-9,TRBD2,TRBJ2-5,TGTGCCAGCAGCTTAACTAGCGGGATACAAAGTAAGACCCAGTACTTC,CASSLTSGIQSKTQYF
NA,TRBV5-1,TRBD1,TRBJ2-2,TGCGCCAGCAGCAGAACACAGGGGGCCGGGGAGCTGTTTTTT,CASSRTQGAGELFF
NA,TRBV18,TRBD1,TRBJ2-3,TGTGCCAGCTCACCGCAGCAGGGGGACACAGATACGCAGTATTTT,CASSPQQGDTDTQYF
few,TRBV20-1,TRBD2,TRBJ2-5,TGCACTTGGGGGGGAAAGGAGACCCAGTACTTC,CTWGGKETQYF
NA,TRBV18,TRBD1,TRBJ1-2,TGTGCCAGCTCACCATTGGGACAGGGGAACTATGGCTACACCTTC,CASSPLGQGNYGYTF
NA,TRBV2,NA,TRBJ1-6,TGTGCCAGCATGAGGGGGGGGCTGGGTTCACCCCTCCACTTT,CASMRGGLGSPLHF
few,TRBV19,TRBD1,TRBJ2-3,TGTGCCAGTACCCCGACAGGGGGGATCACAGATACGCAGTATTTT,CASTPTGGITDTQYF
NA,TRBV9,TRBD1,TRBJ1-6,TGTGCCAGCAGCCCACGACAGGGGGCTTGGGATTCACCCCTCCACTTT,CASSPRQGAWDSPLHF
NA,TRBV6-5,NA,TRBJ1-1,TGTGCCAGCAGTTACTCCGGGGCTGAAGCTTTCTTT,CASSYSGAEAFF
once,TRBV6-1,NA,TRBJ1-4,TGTGCCAGCAGTGACGGTCACTATCCGGAAAAACTGTTTTTT,CASSDGHYPEKLFF
NA,TRBV30,TRBD1,TRBJ1-2,TGTGCCTGGAGGATACAGGGGGCGCGATATGGCTACACCTTC,CAWRIQGARYGYTF
NA,TRBV12-3/TRBV12-4,TRBD1,TRBJ1-2,TGTGCCAGCAGTATGGGACAGGTGCGGAGCTACACCTTC,CASSMGQVRSYTF
NA,TRBV5-1,NA,TRBJ1-1,TGCGCCAGCAGCTGGAGCGGGGGGAACACTGAAGCTTTCTTT,CASSWSGGNTEAFF
NA,TRBV2,TRBD1,TRBJ2-5,TGTGCCAGCAGAGATACAGGGGAAGAGACCCAGTACTTC,CASRDTGEETQYF
NA,TRBV30,NA,TRBJ1-3,TGTGCCTGGAGCGGAAGCCGGGTACCTGGAAACACCATATATTTT,CAWSGSRVPGNTIYF
NA,TRBV7-2,TRBD1,TRBJ1-3,TGTGCCAGCAGCCCAGGGGGCTCTGGAAACACCATATATTTT,CASSPGGSGNTIYF
NA,TRBV2,NA,TRBJ2-5,TGTGCCAGCAGTGGTAGGAGAGGGAGAGAGACCCAGTACTTC,CASSGRRGRETQYF
NA,TRBV10-3,NA,TRBJ1-6,TGTGCCATCAGTCTCCGGGACAACTCTCGGAATTCACCCCTCCACTTT,CAISLRDNSRNSPLHF
once,TRBV27,NA,TRBJ1-4,TGTGCCAGCAGTAGCACAGGGAGAACTAATGAAAAACTGTTTTTT,CASSSTGRTNEKLFF
NA,TRBV6-5,NA,TRBJ2-2,TGTGCCAGCAGTTACTCCTGGAGAAACACCGGGGAGCTGTTTTTT,CASSYSWRNTGELFF
NA,TRBV21-1,NA,TRBJ1-3,TGTGCCAGCAGCACGCTACTTAGGGGCTCTGGAAACACCATATATTTT,CASSTLLRGSGNTIYF
NA,TRBV9,NA,TRBJ1-1,TGTGCCAGCAGCGTAGACGAGGTTTCTCCTGAAGCTTTCTTT,CASSVDEVSPEAFF
NA,TRBV2,NA,TRBJ2-2,TGTGCCAGCGGGGTAGGGCAGGGCAACACCGGGGAGCTGTTTTTT,CASGVGQGNTGELFF
few,TRBV3-1/TRBV3-2,NA,TRBJ1-4,TGTGCCAGCAGCCAAGACGGAGGGTTTAATGAAAAACTGTTTTTT,CASSQDGGFNEKLFF
NA,TRBV10-3,NA,TRBJ1-2,TGTGCCATCACCGTGGGGCCTGACTATGGCTACACCTTC,CAITVGPDYGYTF
NA,TRBV18,TRBD2,TRBJ2-1,TGTGCCAGCTCACCTACGACTAGCGGGGGGGCCTATGAGCAGTTCTTC,CASSPTTSGGAYEQFF
once,TRBV5-4,NA,TRBJ1-2,TGTGCCAGCAGCCCTGACAGGTCCTATGGCTACACCTTC,CASSPDRSYGYTF
NA,TRBV3-1/TRBV3-2,TRBD1,TRBJ1-1,TGTGCCAGCAGCCCCTGGACAGGGGAGGTGGGGGCTTTCTTT,CASSPWTGEVGAFF
NA,TRBV10-2,NA,TRBJ1-1,TGCGCCAGCAGTAATCTAGGAGCTGAAGCTTTCTTT,CASSNLGAEAFF
NA,TRBV5-1,NA,TRBJ1-6,TGCGCCAGCAGCTTGATTCCGGGGGGCGGAGAAGGGGGTTCACCCCTCCACTTT,CASSLIPGGGEGGSPLHF
NA,TRBV5-1,TRBD1,TRBJ2-3,TGCGCCAGCGGGACAGGCAGTACAGATACGCAGTATTTT,CASGTGSTDTQYF
NA,TRBV19,NA,TRBJ1-3,TGTGCCAGTAGTATGGGGCGGCCCTCTGGAAACACCATATATTTT,CASSMGRPSGNTIYF
NA,TRBV9,TRBD1,TRBJ1-1,TGTGCCAGCAGCCCGGGACAGGGCTGGGACACTGAAGCTTTCTTT,CASSPGQGWDTEAFF
NA,TRBV7-9,NA,TRBJ2-3,TGTGCCAGCAGCTTACAGGAAGATACGCAGTATTTT,CASSLQEDTQYF
NA,TRBV9,NA,TRBJ1-2,TGTGCCAGTAACGCCGTCCAGGGACTAACTAACTATGGCTACACCTTC,CASNAVQGLTNYGYTF
NA,TRBV2,NA,TRBJ1-1,TGTGCCAGCAGTGCCCTCGGGGGACCCAACACTGAAGCTTTCTTT,CASSALGGPNTEAFF
NA,TRBV19,TRBD2,TRBJ2-1,TGTGCCAGTATGTCAGCGGGAGGGCGTAATGAGCAGTTCTTC,CASMSAGGRNEQFF
NA,TRBV5-1,TRBD1,TRBJ1-5,TGCGCCAGCAGCCCGGATGGACAGGCCAATCAGCCCCAGCATTTT,CASSPDGQANQPQHF
NA,TRBV28,TRBD1,TRBJ1-5,TGTGCCAGCACCGAACACCGGGCAGGGGGTATGTCAAGCAATCAGCCCCAGCATTTT,CASTEHRAGGMSSNQPQHF
NA,TRBV7-8,TRBD1,TRBJ1-1,TGTGCCAGCAGCCGGCGGACAGGACCGAACACTGAAGCTTTCTTT,CASSRRTGPNTEAFF
NA,TRBV13,NA,TRBJ1-2,TGTGCCAGCAGTTTAGGTGGACAGCCAGGCTATGGCTACACCTTC,CASSLGGQPGYGYTF
NA,TRBV25-1,NA,TRBJ1-3,TGTGCCAGCAGTGACAGTAGGGGCGGTGGAAACACCATATATTTT,CASSDSRGGGNTIYF
once,TRBV7-2,TRBD2,TRBJ2-3,TGTGCCAGCAGCTCGAGGTACACTAGCGGGAGGGCCATCAGAGATACGCAGTATTTT,CASSSRYTSGRAIRDTQYF
NA,TRBV11-1,NA,TRBJ1-4,TGTGCCAGCAGCCGGAATACAGGTGTGAATGAAAAACTGTTTTTT,CASSRNTGVNEKLFF
NA,TRBV5-1,TRBD2,TRBJ2-1,TGCGCCAGCAGGCGGGAGGGGAATGAGCAGTTCTTC,CASRREGNEQFF
NA,TRBV10-2,NA,TRBJ1-6,TGCGCCAGCAAGGTGTCGGGGATGGGGAATTCACCCCTCCACTTT,CASKVSGMGNSPLHF
NA,TRBV7-9,NA,TRBJ2-1,TGTGCCAGCAGCAAATCTCTTGGGTTAGCCGGCAATGAGCAGTTCTTC,CASSKSLGLAGNEQFF
NA,TRBV6-2/TRBV6-3,TRBD1,TRBJ2-5,TGTGCCAGCAGTCAGGGGACAGCTAATTTTAAAGAGACCCAGTACTTC,CASSQGTANFKETQYF
NA,TRBV15,TRBD1,TRBJ1-2,TGTGCCACCAGCAATATTAAGGGACAGGGAAAAGATGGCTACACCTTC,CATSNIKGQGKDGYTF
NA,TRBV6-1,TRBD2,TRBJ2-5,TGTGCCAGCAGTGCCGGGACTAGCGGGGGGGTGTGGGAGACCCAGTACTTC,CASSAGTSGGVWETQYF